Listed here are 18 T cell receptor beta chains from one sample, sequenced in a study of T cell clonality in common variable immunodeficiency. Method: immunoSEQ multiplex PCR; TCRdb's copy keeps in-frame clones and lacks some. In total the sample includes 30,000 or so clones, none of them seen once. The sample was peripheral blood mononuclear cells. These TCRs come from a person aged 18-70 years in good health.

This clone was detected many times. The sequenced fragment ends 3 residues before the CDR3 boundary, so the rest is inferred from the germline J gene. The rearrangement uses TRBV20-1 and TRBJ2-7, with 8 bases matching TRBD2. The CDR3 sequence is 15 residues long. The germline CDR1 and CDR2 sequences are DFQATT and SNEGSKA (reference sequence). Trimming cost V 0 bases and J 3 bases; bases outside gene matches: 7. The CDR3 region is CSARDPSGGDYEQYF. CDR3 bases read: TGCAGTGCTAGAGATCCCAGCGGGGGAGACTACGAG.

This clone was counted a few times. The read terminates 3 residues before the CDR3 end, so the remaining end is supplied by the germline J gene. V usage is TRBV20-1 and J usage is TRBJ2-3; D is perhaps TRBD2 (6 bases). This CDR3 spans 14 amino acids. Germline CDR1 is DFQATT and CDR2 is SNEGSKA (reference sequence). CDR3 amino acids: CSAGGDQGTTAQYF. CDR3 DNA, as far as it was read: TGCAGTGCTGGAGGGGATCAGGGAACCACGGCG.

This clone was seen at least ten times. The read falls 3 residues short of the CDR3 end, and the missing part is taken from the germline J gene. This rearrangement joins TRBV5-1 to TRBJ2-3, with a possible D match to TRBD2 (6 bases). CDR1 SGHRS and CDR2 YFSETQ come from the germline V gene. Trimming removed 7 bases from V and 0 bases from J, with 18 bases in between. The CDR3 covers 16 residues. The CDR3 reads CASQMWAGRSTDTQYF. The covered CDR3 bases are TGCGCCAGCCAAATGTGGGCGGGGAGGAGCACAGATACG.

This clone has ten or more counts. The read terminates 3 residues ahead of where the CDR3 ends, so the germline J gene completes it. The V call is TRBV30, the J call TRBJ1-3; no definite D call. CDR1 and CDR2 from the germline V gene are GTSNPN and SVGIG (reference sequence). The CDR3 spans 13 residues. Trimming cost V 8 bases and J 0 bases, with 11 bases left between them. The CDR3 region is CAVPGDSGNTIYF. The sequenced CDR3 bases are TGTGCCGTTCCCGGGGACTCTGGAAACACC.

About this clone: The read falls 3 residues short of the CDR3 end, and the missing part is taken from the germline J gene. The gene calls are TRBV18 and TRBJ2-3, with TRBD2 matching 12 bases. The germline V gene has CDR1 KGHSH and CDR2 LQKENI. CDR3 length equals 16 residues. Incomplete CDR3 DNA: TGTGCCAGCTCACCACCAGGACTAGCGGGAAAAGAGACG. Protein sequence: CASSPPGLAGKET. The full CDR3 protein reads CASSPPGLAGKETQYF.

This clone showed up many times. The CDR3 here is CASSLVRQGSYEQYF. CDR3 DNA, as far as it was read: TGTGCCAGCAGCTTAGTACGGCAGGGCTCCTACGAG. The chain uses TRBV11-2 and TRBJ2-7, with TRBD1 as a possible D gene (5 bases). The read ends 3 residues early relative to the CDR3; the germline J gene fills the gap. The CDR3 loop spans 15 amino acids. Germline assignment: CDR1 SGHAT and CDR2 FQNNGV. The V end was cut by 1 base, the J end by 0 bases, with 10 bases between.

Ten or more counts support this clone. The CDR3 spells CSASPSSYEQYF. The CDR3 bases that were read are TGCAGTGCCTCTCCCAGTTCCTACGAG. J is TRBJ2-7 and V is TRBV20-1; no clear D. The CDR3 is cut off 3 residues early in the read; its end comes from the germline J gene. CDR1 and CDR2 (germline): DFQATT, SNEGSKA (reference sequence). With 6 bases removed from V and 1 base from J, the gap between germline ends came to 10 bases. The length of the CDR3 is 12 residues.

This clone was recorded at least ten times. The CDR3 DNA, read in part, is TGCAGTGCTAAGGGGCCCCCCAGGGGCCGCGCTTCGAATGAG. This gives the protein CSAKGPPRGRASNE. The complete CDR3 protein is CSAKGPPRGRASNEQFF. V usage is TRBV20-1 and J usage is TRBJ2-1; tentatively, D is TRBD1 (6 bases). The sequence runs out 3 residues before the end of the CDR3; the remainder is reconstructed from the germline J gene. Germline CDR1 is DFQATT and CDR2 is SNEGSKA (reference sequence). V was cut by 4 bases and J by 7 bases, with 26 bases left in between. This CDR3 has 17 amino acids.

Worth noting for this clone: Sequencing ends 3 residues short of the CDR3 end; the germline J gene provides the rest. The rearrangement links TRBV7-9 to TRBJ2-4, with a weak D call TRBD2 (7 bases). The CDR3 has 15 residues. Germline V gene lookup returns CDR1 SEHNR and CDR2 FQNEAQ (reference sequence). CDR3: CASSLVRRGAYGQYF. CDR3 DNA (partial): TGTGCCAGCAGCTTAGTTCGTCGGGGGGCCTATGGT.

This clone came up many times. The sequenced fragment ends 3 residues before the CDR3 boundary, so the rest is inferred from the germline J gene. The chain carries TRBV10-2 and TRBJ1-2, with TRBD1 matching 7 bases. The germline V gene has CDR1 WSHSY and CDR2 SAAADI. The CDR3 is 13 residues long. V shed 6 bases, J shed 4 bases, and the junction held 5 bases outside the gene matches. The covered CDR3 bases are TGCGCCAGCAGCGATGACAGGGTCTATGGC. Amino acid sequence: CASSDDRVYG. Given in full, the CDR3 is CASSDDRVYGYTF.

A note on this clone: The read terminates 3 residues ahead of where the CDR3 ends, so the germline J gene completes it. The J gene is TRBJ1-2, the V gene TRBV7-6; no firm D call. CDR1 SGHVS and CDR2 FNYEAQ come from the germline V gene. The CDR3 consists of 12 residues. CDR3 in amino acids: CASSYLTDTYTF. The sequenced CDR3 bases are TGTGCCAGCAGCTACCTCACAGATACC.

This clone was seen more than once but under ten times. The CDR3 sequence: CSARPGQNSPLFF. The CDR3 bases that were read are TGCAGTGCTAGGCCGGGACAGAATTCACCA. The chain has TRBV20-1 and TRBJ1-4; 7 bases line up with TRBD1. The missing CDR3 end, 3 residues past where the read stops, is filled in from the germline J gene. Germline assignment: CDR1 DFQATT and CDR2 SNEGSKA (reference sequence). CDR3 size: 13 residues.

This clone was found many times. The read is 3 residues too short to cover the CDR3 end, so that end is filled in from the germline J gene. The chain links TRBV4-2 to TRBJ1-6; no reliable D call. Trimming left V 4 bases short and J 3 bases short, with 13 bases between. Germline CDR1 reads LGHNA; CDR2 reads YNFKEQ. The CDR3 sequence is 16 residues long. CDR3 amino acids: CASSPGQNLYNSPLHF. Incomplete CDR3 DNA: TGTGCCAGCAGCCCTGGGCAGAATCTCTATAATTCACCC.

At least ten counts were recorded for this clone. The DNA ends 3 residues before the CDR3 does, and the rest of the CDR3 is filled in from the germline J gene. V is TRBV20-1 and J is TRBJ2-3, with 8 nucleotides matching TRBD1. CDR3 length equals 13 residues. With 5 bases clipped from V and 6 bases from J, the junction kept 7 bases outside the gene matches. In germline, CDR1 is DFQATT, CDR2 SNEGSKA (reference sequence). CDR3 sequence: CSAGQGAMDTQYF. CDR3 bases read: TGCAGTGCTGGACAGGGTGCGATGGATACG.

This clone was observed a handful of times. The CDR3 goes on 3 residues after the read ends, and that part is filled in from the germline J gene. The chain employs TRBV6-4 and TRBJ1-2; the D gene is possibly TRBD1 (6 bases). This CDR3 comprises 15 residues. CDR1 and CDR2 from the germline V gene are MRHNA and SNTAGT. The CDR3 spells CASSDSPTGPGGYTF. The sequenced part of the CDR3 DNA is TGTGCCAGCAGTGACTCCCCCACAGGGCCCGGGGGC.

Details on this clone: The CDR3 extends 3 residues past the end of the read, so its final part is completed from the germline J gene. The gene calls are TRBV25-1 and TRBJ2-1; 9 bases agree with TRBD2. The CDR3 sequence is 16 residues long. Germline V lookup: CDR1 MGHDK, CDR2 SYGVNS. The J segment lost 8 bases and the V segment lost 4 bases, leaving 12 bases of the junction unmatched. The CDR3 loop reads CASSGSREGLVDEQFF. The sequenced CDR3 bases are TGTGCCAGCAGTGGATCGCGGGAGGGCCTTGTCGATGAG.

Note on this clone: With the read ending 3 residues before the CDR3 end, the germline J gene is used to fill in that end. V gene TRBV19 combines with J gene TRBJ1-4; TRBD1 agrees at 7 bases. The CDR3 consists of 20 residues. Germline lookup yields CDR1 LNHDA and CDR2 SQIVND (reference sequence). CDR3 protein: CASSPRPRQGVRSYNSPLFF. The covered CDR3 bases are TGTGCCAGTAGTCCAAGACCGCGACAGGGAGTGAGGTCCTATAATTCACCA. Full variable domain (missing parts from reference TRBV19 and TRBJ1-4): DGGITQSPKYLFRKEGQNVTLSCEQNLNHDAMYWYRQDPGQGLRLIYYSQIVNDFQKGDIAEGYSVSREKKESFPLTVTSAQKNPTAFYLCASSPRPRQGVRSYNSPLFFGSGTQLSVL.

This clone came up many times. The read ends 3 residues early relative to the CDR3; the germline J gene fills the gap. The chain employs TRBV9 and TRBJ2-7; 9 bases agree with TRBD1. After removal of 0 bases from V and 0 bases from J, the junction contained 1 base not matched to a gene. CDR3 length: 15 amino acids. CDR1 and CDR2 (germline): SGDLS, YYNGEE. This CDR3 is CASSVGGQGSYEQYF. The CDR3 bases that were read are TGTGCCAGCAGCGTAGGGGGACAGGGCTCCTACGAG.